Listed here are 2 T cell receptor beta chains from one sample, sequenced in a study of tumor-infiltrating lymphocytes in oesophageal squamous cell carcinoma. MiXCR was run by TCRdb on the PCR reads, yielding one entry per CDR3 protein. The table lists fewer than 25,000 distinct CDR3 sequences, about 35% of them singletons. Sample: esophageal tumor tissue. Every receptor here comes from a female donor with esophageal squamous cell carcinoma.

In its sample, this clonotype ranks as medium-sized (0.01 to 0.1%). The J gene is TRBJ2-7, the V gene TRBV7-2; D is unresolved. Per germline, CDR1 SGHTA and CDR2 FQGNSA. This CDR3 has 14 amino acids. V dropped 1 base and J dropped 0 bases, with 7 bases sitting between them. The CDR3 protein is CASSLDYLSYEQYF. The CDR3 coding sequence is TGTGCCAGCAGCTTAGACTACCTCTCCTACGAGCAGTACTTC.

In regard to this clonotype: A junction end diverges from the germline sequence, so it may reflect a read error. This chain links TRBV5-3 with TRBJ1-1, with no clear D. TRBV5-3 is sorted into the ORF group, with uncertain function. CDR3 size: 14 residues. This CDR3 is CASSFGVVGTEAFF. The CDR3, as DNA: TGTGCCAGCAGCTTTGGAGTAGTAGGGACTGAAGCTTTCTTT.